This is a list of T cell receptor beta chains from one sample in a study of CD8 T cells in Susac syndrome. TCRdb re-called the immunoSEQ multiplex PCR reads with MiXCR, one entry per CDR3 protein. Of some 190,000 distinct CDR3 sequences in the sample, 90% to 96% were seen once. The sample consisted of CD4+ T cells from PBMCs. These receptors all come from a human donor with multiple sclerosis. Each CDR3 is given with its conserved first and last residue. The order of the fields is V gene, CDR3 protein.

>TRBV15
CATSGRPSDGGYTF
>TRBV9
CASSVDHSYSEQFF
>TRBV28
CASSLPGTGSYEQYF
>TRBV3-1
CASSRNGGNTDTQYF
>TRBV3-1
CASSQLGLAGGTTYEQYF
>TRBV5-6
CASSLQGSNSPLHF
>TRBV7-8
CASSYPTGFLAEAFF
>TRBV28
CATRVPQGQSYEQYF
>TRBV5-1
CASSPDSPGETQYF
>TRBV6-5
CASSHPGQVYGYTF
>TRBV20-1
CSARITGDEKLFF
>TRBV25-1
CASSALNRGDTEAFF
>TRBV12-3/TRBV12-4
CASRGTGVGTEAFF
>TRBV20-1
CSAEVYGYTF
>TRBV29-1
CSVRSGGSSYNEQFF
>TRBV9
CASNEVGNTEAFF
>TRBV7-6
CASSFEEETQYF
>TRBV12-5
CASGWGQDRPQHF
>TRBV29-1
CSVAGGRGTEAFF